The sequence of this TCR beta chain was determined in a study of blood T cell repertoires in COVID-19. As for the study in general: Both acute and convalescent COVID-19 samples were obtained from the United States, Italy and Spain. From T cells, B-cell-depleted T cells, or PBMCs came the material, which was cDNA or gDNA.

Original handling: Researchers report that nucleated cell counts were estimated from reference gene primer amplification. Clones were read by immunoSEQ multiplex PCR, and TCRdb kept only the in-frame ones, dropping some. The V and J calls and the clone size are those of that table, but D and trimming were determined from the DNA. The sample lists about 86,000 clones, 85% occurring once. This clone has a handful of counts. Trimming shortened V by 3 bases and J by 6 bases, and 20 bases separated the two germline ends. The CDR3 sequence is 15 residues long. Per the germline V gene, CDR1 is DFQATT and CDR2 is SNEGSKA (reference sequence).

The TCR originated in a man aged 50 or older with acute or convalescent COVID-19. The chain couples TRBV20-1 to TRBJ1-2; D is uncertain. Sample: peripheral blood. The CDR3 loop is CSASSMDSQADGYTF. As DNA, the CDR3 is TGCAGTGCTAGTTCTATGGACTCCCAAGCGGATGGCTACACCTTC.